The T cell receptor beta chain described here comes from a study of T cells after yellow fever vaccination. The sample holds a few counts of this clonotype. The length of the CDR3 is 14 residues. Trimming took 1 base from V and 2 from J, leaving 6 bases between them. CDR1 and CDR2 (germline): SSHAT, FNYEAQ (reference sequence). MiXCR, applied by TCRdb to the 5' RACE reads, yields one record per CDR3 protein. In the table there are approximately 58,000 distinct CDR3 sequences, around 6.2% of which are singletons. Whole-study findings and limits: Contaminating bulk clonotypes could be abundant in FACS-sorted repertoires.

The receptor was isolated from a man aged 18 to 30 who received the YFV17D yellow fever vaccine. The material was PBMCs, either bulk or a sorted T-cell subset (CD4+, CD8+, memory, or dextramer-sorted; not recorded which), obtained on the day of the yellow fever booster vaccination. The chain recombines TRBV7-7 with TRBJ1-3; maybe TRBD1 (5 bases). The CDR3 DNA sequence: TGTGCCAGCAGCTTAGGGGGGGCTGGAAACACCATATATTTT. Translation gives CASSLGGAGNTIYF.